This T cell receptor beta chain stems from a study of CD8+ T cells in alopecia areata. Across the whole study: For the treated group, dosing was oral tofacitinib at 5 to 10 mg twice daily. Whole-study findings and limits: Elevated clonality characterized lesional scalp relative to normal scalp, particularly in alopecia totalis/universalis. Scalp sample data also include resident alphabeta T cells from normal skin.

Collected material from alopecia areata patients comprised lesional scalp punch biopsies and peripheral blood. This CDR3 region has 14 residues. Trimming took 1 base from V and 7 from J; bases not matched to a gene: 6. Germline V lookup: CDR1 GTSNPN, CDR2 SVGIG (reference sequence). As to this clone: Its antigen is not identified.

RNA was extracted and reverse transcribed into cDNA as the sequencing template. This table comes from immunoSEQ multiplex PCR, and its TCRdb copy is limited to in-frame clones, with some not included. The sample lists some 120,000 clones; about 57% were seen once. This material consisted of CD4+ T cells sorted from blood, taken at week 0. The receptor was isolated from a human donor with alopecia areata. The rearrangement joins TRBV30 to TRBJ1-4, with 7 positions matching TRBD1. The CDR3 is CAWSGNRGIEKLFF. The CDR3 DNA reads TGTGCCTGGAGTGGGAACAGGGGTATTGAAAAACTGTTTTTT. The full variable domain, in which reference TRBV30 and TRBJ1-4 provide the parts outside the CDR3, is SQTIHQWPATLVQPVGSPLSLECTVEGTSNPNLYWYRQAAGRGLQLLFYSVGIGQISSEVPQNLSASRPQDRQFILSSKKLLLSDSGFYLCAWSGNRGIEKLFFGSGTQLSVL.